The 25 T cell receptor beta chains listed next were all sequenced from one sample in a study of vaccination effects on CD4 cells after COVID-19. Following a 10-day culture, CD4+ T cells were purified. All study participants received two doses of BNT162b2 or mRNA-1273 vaccine. Their cognate antigens are unknown. Sequencing was performed with immunoSEQ multiplex PCR; in TCRdb, only in-frame clones are kept and a portion is missing. The table includes around 69,000 clones, 70% to 85% detected once. The sequencing here drew on CD4+ T cells from PBMCs cultured without peptide, taken after COVID-19 vaccination. Every receptor here comes from a human donor who received a COVID-19 vaccine.

The J gene is TRBJ2-3, the V gene TRBV6-4; the D gene is possibly TRBD2 (5 bases). This CDR3 spans 14 amino acids. Between the trimmed V and J ends, which lost 6 bases and 0 bases, there was a span of 10 bases. Germline CDR1 and CDR2: MRHNA and SNTAGT. The CDR3 region has the DNA TGTGCCAGCAGGCCTAGCCCCAGCACAGATACGCAGTATTTT. This encodes CASRPSPSTDTQYF.

This sequence joins TRBV28 and TRBJ1-4; D is perhaps TRBD1 (6 bases). The V end was cut by 6 bases, the J end by 3 bases, with 14 bases between. Germline V gene lookup returns CDR1 MDHEN and CDR2 SYDVKM. The CDR3 consists of 15 residues. DNA for the CDR3: TGTGCCAGCAGCGTTAGGGGGTCGCCTAATGAAAAACTGTTTTTT. Amino acid sequence: CASSVRGSPNEKLFF.

The chain carries TRBV10-3 and TRBJ2-7, with D possibly matching TRBD1 (6 bases). V dropped 10 bases and J dropped 6 bases, with 19 bases sitting between them. The CDR3 is 13 residues long. Germline assignment: CDR1 ENHRY and CDR2 SYGVKD. CDR3 amino acids: CATKQGIGSEQYV. The CDR3 nucleotides are TGTGCCACCAAACAGGGCATAGGCTCCGAGCAGTACGTC.

This sequence joins TRBV5-6 and TRBJ1-1; no definite D call. V dropped 4 bases and J dropped 11 bases, with 18 bases sitting between them. From germline, CDR1 is SGHDT and CDR2 YYEEEE. The length of the CDR3 is 13 residues. The CDR3 DNA reads TGTGCCAGCAGCGTTGACCAAGATAAGAGGGCTTTCTTT. Its protein product is CASSVDQDKRAFF.

The chain is built from TRBV5-1 and TRBJ2-1; a weak D match, TRBD2 (7 bases). The length of the CDR3 is 16 residues. V was shortened by 2 bases and J by 0 bases, with 12 bases between the two germline ends. CDR1 and CDR2 (germline): SGHRS, YFSETQ. The CDR3 nucleotides read TGCGCCAGCAGCTTAGCGGGACATAGCTCCTACAATGAGCAGTTCTTC. It translates to CASSLAGHSSYNEQFF.

This chain links TRBV10-1 with TRBJ2-2; the D gene is possibly TRBD2 (6 bases). The V end lost 6 bases, the J end lost 4 bases, and 12 bases lay between the germline ends. Germline-derived CDR1 and CDR2 are WNHNN and SYGVQD (reference sequence). This CDR3 has 14 residues. CDR3 nucleotides: TGCGCCAGCAGCACTACAGCGGGCACCGGGGAGCTGTTTTTT. It encodes CASSTTAGTGELFF.

This sequence joins TRBV6-5 and TRBJ2-7; a possible D gene is TRBD1 (6 bases). CDR3 length: 14 residues. Looked up from germline, CDR1 is MNHEY and CDR2 is SVGAGI. The V and J ends lost 6 bases and 2 bases respectively, with 14 bases between them. The DNA of the CDR3 is TGTGCCAGCAGGTTCGTACAGGGACCCTACGAGCAGTACGTC. As protein: CASRFVQGPYEQYV.

The gene calls are TRBV27 and TRBJ1-1; D call uncertain. The CDR3 extends over 15 amino acids. V lost 6 bases and J 4 bases, leaving 18 bases between the germline ends. CDR1 MNHEY and CDR2 SMNVEV come from the germline V gene (reference sequence). The CDR3: CASSSQPGGVTEAFF. The CDR3 DNA follows: TGTGCCAGCAGCTCCCAGCCAGGCGGGGTCACTGAAGCTTTCTTT.

This clone was recorded once. The V gene is TRBV6-5, the J gene TRBJ1-1; TRBD1 matches 7 bases. The CDR3 runs to 15 residues. The V gene end was trimmed by 7 bases and the J gene end by 4 bases; junction bases not matched to a gene: 12. In germline, CDR1 is MNHEY, CDR2 SVGAGI. The CDR3 sequence: CASTADRIPSTEAFF. The CDR3 nucleotides read TGTGCCAGCACGGCGGACAGGATTCCCAGCACTGAAGCTTTCTTT.

This clone was picked up a small number of times. This chain joins TRBV11-3 and TRBJ2-2; D is undetermined. The CDR3 is made up of 16 amino acids. Between the trimmed V and J ends, which lost 5 bases and 0 bases, there was a span of 13 bases. The germline gives CDR1 SGHNT, CDR2 YENEEA. CDR3 sequence reads: CASSTRGPPNTGELFF. The CDR3 nucleotides read TGTGCCAGCAGCACCCGTGGGCCCCCGAACACCGGGGAGCTGTTTTTT.

A single count supports this clone. The chain has TRBV5-1 and TRBJ2-2; 10 nucleotides agree with TRBD1. Germline V lookup: CDR1 SGHRS, CDR2 YFSETQ. The CDR3 covers 16 residues. With 3 bases clipped from V and 8 bases from J, the junction kept 10 bases outside the gene matches. CDR3 sequence: CASSSRGDRGAGELFF. The DNA for the CDR3 is TGCGCCAGCAGCTCCCGTGGGGACAGGGGTGCGGGGGAGCTGTTTTTT.

This rearrangement joins TRBV6-4 to TRBJ1-2, with 8 bases that match TRBD1. J gave up 4 bases and V 8 bases, and 9 bases lay outside the gene matches. The CDR3 is 14 amino acids. Germline V gene sequence: CDR1 MRHNA, CDR2 SNTAGT. The CDR3 DNA sequence: TGTGCCAGCGGTCCAGGGGGCAGGAGCTATGGCTACACCTTC. Amino acids: CASGPGGRSYGYTF.

The chain recombines TRBV6-6 with TRBJ1-2, with 7 bases that match TRBD1. The germline V gene encodes CDR1 MNHNY and CDR2 SVGAGI (reference sequence). With V trimmed by 6 bases and J by 2 bases, 12 bases remained unmatched. The CDR3 runs to 16 residues. The CDR3 spells CASSTQGYVANYGYTF. The CDR3 DNA sequence: TGTGCCAGCAGCACACAGGGGTATGTAGCCAACTATGGCTACACCTTC.

The J gene is TRBJ2-3, the V gene TRBV6-4; D tentatively reads TRBD1 or TRBD2 (5 bases each). With 4 bases removed from V and 6 bases from J, the gap between germline ends came to 14 bases. This CDR3 contains 14 residues. Germline lookup yields CDR1 MRHNA and CDR2 SNTAGT. DNA of the CDR3: TGTGCCAGCAGTGCCGGGACGGACTCCGATACGCAGTATTTT. Its protein is CASSAGTDSDTQYF.

The chain carries TRBV25-1 and TRBJ1-1, with 10 bases matching TRBD1. The CDR3 is 13 residues long. Germline CDR1 and CDR2: MGHDK and SYGVNS. V shed 6 bases, J shed 8 bases, and the junction held 6 bases outside the gene matches. The CDR3 nucleotides are TGTGCCAGCAGCAAGACAGGGGGCCTAGAAGCTTTCTTT. Translated, it gives CASSKTGGLEAFF.

The CDR3 loop reads CASLLGRYQPQHF. For the CDR3, the DNA is TGTGCCAGCCTTCTTGGACGATATCAGCCCCAGCATTTT. The V call is TRBV6-5, the J call TRBJ1-5; D is uncertain. This CDR3 region has 13 residues. Trimming shortened V by 8 bases and J by 5 bases, and 13 bases separated the two germline ends. The germline gives CDR1 MNHEY, CDR2 SVGAGI.

J is TRBJ1-1 and V is TRBV6-5; D ambiguous. This CDR3 region has 13 residues. The V gene lost 9 bases and the J gene lost 1 base, with 12 bases spanning the gap. Germline CDR1 and CDR2: MNHEY and SVGAGI. CDR3 sequence reads: CASTGSPNTEAFF. In nucleotides, the CDR3 is TGTGCCAGTACCGGGTCACCGAACACTGAAGCTTTCTTT.

The chain uses TRBV6-5 and TRBJ2-3; D call uncertain. The V end was cut by 2 bases, the J end by 0 bases, with 9 bases between. The CDR3 runs to 15 residues. CDR1 and CDR2 (germline): MNHEY, SVGAGI. CDR3 bases: TGTGCCAGCAGTTACGAAGGGAAAAGCACAGATACGCAGTATTTT. Amino acid sequence: CASSYEGKSTDTQYF.

As DNA, the CDR3 is TGTGCCAGCAGTTACTCTGTAGGGGGCGCGACTGAAGCTTTCTTT. This gives the protein CASSYSVGGATEAFF. This chain links TRBV6-5 with TRBJ1-1; 7 nucleotides line up with TRBD1. The CDR3 loop spans 15 amino acids. Germline V gene lookup returns CDR1 MNHEY and CDR2 SVGAGI. Losses at the gene ends were 0 bases for V and 5 bases for J; bases not matched to a gene: 6.

The V and J genes are TRBV7-8 and TRBJ2-3; D is possibly TRBD1 (5 bases). Germline-derived CDR1 and CDR2 are SGHVS and FQNEAQ. The CDR3 spans 20 residues. Trimming removed 10 bases at V and 0 bases at J, with 32 bases between. The CDR3 DNA sequence: TGTGCCACCAAACCCCGAACAGGCCTTCCCCCCCGGATTAGCACAGATACGCAGTATTTT. Protein sequence: CATKPRTGLPPRISTDTQYF. The variable domain in full, completed from reference TRBV7-8 and TRBJ2-3, reads GAGVSQSPRYKVAKRGQDVALRCDPISGHVSLFWYQQALGQGPEFLTYFQNEAQLDKSGLPSDRFFAERPEGSVSTLKIQRTQQEDSAVYLCATKPRTGLPPRISTDTQYFGPGTRLTVL.

The chain carries TRBV4-3 and TRBJ2-3; D may be TRBD1 (5 bases). The CDR3 loop spans 14 amino acids. CDR1 and CDR2 (germline): LGHNA, YSLEER. V dropped 0 bases and J dropped 7 bases, with 11 bases sitting between them. In nucleotides, the CDR3 is TGCGCCAGCAGCCAAGACCGTCTGGACAATACGCAGTATTTT. The encoded protein is CASSQDRLDNTQYF.

This clone was counted once. V usage is TRBV7-9 and J usage is TRBJ1-1; D is perhaps TRBD1 (5 bases). Trimming took off 7 bases at V and 0 bases at J, with 9 bases between the two ends. The CDR3 sequence is 13 residues long. The V gene's germline CDR1 is SEHNR and CDR2 FQNEAQ (reference sequence). CDR3 amino acids: CASTGRLNTEAFF. For the CDR3, the DNA is TGTGCCAGCACGGGACGGCTGAACACTGAAGCTTTCTTT.

This rearrangement joins TRBV6-5 to TRBJ2-1, with 10 bases lining up with TRBD2. CDR1 is MNHEY and CDR2 is SVGAGI in the germline V gene. V gave up 2 bases and J gave up 6 bases; unmatched junction bases: 1. This CDR3 is 14 amino acids long. Here the CDR3 reads CASSYKRGGNEQFF. CDR3 in DNA: TGTGCCAGCAGTTACAAGCGGGGGGGCAATGAGCAGTTCTTC.

The V call is TRBV19, the J call TRBJ2-5; D is perhaps TRBD2 (6 bases). V lost 3 bases and J lost 0, with 11 bases in between. CDR1 is LNHDA, CDR2 SQIVND, per germline (reference sequence). The CDR3 length is 15 residues. The CDR3 reads CASSISAGYQETQYF. CDR3 in DNA: TGTGCCAGTAGTATTAGCGCGGGGTACCAAGAGACCCAGTACTTC. Combining the CDR3 with reference TRBV19 and TRBJ2-5 gives the whole variable domain DGGITQSPKYLFRKEGQNVTLSCEQNLNHDAMYWYRQDPGQGLRLIYYSQIVNDFQKGDIAEGYSVSREKKESFPLTVTSAQKNPTAFYLCASSISAGYQETQYFGPGTRLLVL.

This clone occurred once. V and J are TRBV24-1 and TRBJ2-5; D may be TRBD1 or TRBD2 (6 bases each). V lost 2 bases to trimming and J lost 2 bases, with 11 bases between them. CDR3 length equals 15 residues. Germline-derived CDR1 and CDR2 are KGHDR and SFDVKD. CDR3 coding DNA: TGTGCCACCAGTGATTCGGGGGCACTACAAGAGACCCAGTACTTC. Its protein is CATSDSGALQETQYF.